Below, 26 T cell receptor beta chains from the same sample are listed, as sequenced in a study of blood T cell repertoires in COVID-19. Some clones are missing from TCRdb's copy, which holds only in-frame ones; the method was immunoSEQ multiplex PCR. The data show 37,000 or so clones, 70% to 90% seen once. Sample: peripheral blood. These receptors came from a man aged 55 to 70 with active COVID-19.

The chain joins TRBV3-1 (or the pseudogene TRBV3-2) to TRBJ2-7; 15 bases line up with TRBD2. CDR3 length: 16 amino acids. The J segment lost 2 bases and the V segment lost 3 bases, leaving 2 bases of the junction unmatched. Per germline, CDR1 LGHDT and CDR2 YNNKEL (reference sequence). The CDR3 nucleotides are TGTGCCAGCAGCCAGGGACTAGCGGGAGGCACCTACGAGCAGTACTTC. This encodes CASSQGLAGGTYEQYF.

V is TRBV18 and J is TRBJ1-6, with D perhaps TRBD1 (5 bases). This CDR3 spans 16 amino acids. The V end was cut by 1 base, the J end by 5 bases, with 12 bases between. Germline CDR1 reads KGHSH; CDR2 reads LQKENI. The CDR3 region has the DNA TGTGCCAGCTCACCACGACCGACAGTCGATAATTCACCCCTCCACTTT. Amino acid sequence: CASSPRPTVDNSPLHF. Together with reference TRBV18 and TRBJ1-6, the CDR3 gives the full variable domain: NAGVMQNPRHLVRRRGQEARLRCSPMKGHSHVYWYRQLPEEGLKFMVYLQKENIIDESGMPKERFSAEFPKEGPSILRIQQVVRGDSAAYFCASSPRPTVDNSPLHFGNGTRLTVT.

This clone was counted only a few times. The rearrangement joins TRBV5-5 to TRBJ1-5, with a tentative D call TRBD1 (6 bases). The CDR3 is 15 residues long. CDR1 and CDR2 from the germline V gene are SGHKS and YYEKEE (reference sequence). Trimming removed 0 bases at V and 7 bases at J, with 14 bases between. The CDR3 here is CASSLDRGAGQPQHF. CDR3 nucleotides: TGTGCCAGCAGCTTGGATCGGGGGGCGGGCCAGCCCCAGCATTTT.

In nucleotides, the CDR3 is TGTGCCAGCAGCTTCCGACTAGCGGGAGGAGCAGATACGCAGTATTTT. Translated, it gives CASSFRLAGGADTQYF. J is TRBJ2-3 and V is TRBV5-5, with 13 bases fitting TRBD2. This CDR3 is 16 amino acids long. The ends lost 2 bases at V and 4 bases at J; junction bases unmatched: 4. Germline lookup yields CDR1 SGHKS and CDR2 YYEKEE (reference sequence). Together with reference TRBV5-5 and TRBJ2-3, the CDR3 gives the full variable domain: DAGVTQSPTHLIKTRGQQVTLRCSPISGHKSVSWYQQVLGQGPQFIFQYYEKEERGRGNFPDRFSARQFPNYSSELNVNALLLGDSALYLCASSFRLAGGADTQYFGPGTRLTVL.

The chain is built from TRBV12-3 or TRBV12-4 and TRBJ2-1; D gene unclear. CDR3 size: 11 residues. V was shortened by 6 bases and J by 4 bases, with 4 bases between the two germline ends. The chain's CDR3 is CASSIYNEQFF. CDR3 DNA sequence: TGTGCCAGCAGCATTTACAATGAGCAGTTCTTC.

The chain employs TRBV29-1 and TRBJ2-2; possible D gene TRBD2, 7 bases. The CDR3 runs to 12 residues. Trimming left V 7 bases short and J 4 bases short, with 10 bases between. Looked up from germline, CDR1 is SQVTM and CDR2 is ANQGSEA. CDR3 sequence reads: CSGGGGTGELFF. The CDR3 DNA follows: TGCAGCGGGGGAGGGGGCACCGGGGAGCTGTTTTTT.

V and J are TRBV10-3 and TRBJ2-1; TRBD2 matches at 10 bases. Germline V CDR1 and CDR2: ENHRY, SYGVKD. The CDR3 is 13 residues long. J gave up 8 bases and V 6 bases, and 4 bases lay outside the gene matches. The CDR3 loop is CAIRGTSVDEQFF. CDR3 DNA: TGTGCCATCAGGGGGACTAGCGTTGATGAGCAGTTCTTC.

The rearrangement joins TRBV29-1 to TRBJ2-7, with 14 bases lining up with TRBD2. Germline trimming cut 0 bases from V and 1 base from J; bases unmatched to any gene: 11. The CDR3 loop spans 19 amino acids. Germline CDR1 is SQVTM and CDR2 is ANQGSEA. CDR3 in DNA: TGCAGCGTTGAAGATTGGGCCCCGGGACTAGCGGGAGTTTCCTACGAGCAGTACTTC. Translating gives CSVEDWAPGLAGVSYEQYF.

This CDR3 reads CASSPSPGLADSGEQFF. The CDR3 nucleotides read TGTGCCAGCTCACCCTCTCCGGGACTAGCGGACAGCGGTGAGCAGTTCTTC. This chain links TRBV18 with TRBJ2-1; 11 nucleotides match TRBD2. The J segment lost 9 bases and the V segment lost 3 bases, leaving 13 bases of the junction unmatched. Germline-derived CDR1 and CDR2 are KGHSH and LQKENI. CDR3 length: 17 amino acids.

This chain joins TRBV7-9 and TRBJ1-1; the D gene is possibly TRBD1 (5 bases). The germline V gene has CDR1 SEHNR and CDR2 FQNEAQ (reference sequence). With 1 base removed from V and 7 bases from J, the gap between germline ends came to 16 bases. The CDR3 is 15 amino acids. This CDR3 reads CASSLERSGEGEAFF. Written as DNA, the CDR3 is TGTGCCAGCAGCTTAGAGAGGTCGGGGGAAGGTGAAGCTTTCTTT.

DNA of the CDR3: TGTGCCAGCAGTGAGGGACTAGCGGGAAGGCAAGAGACCCAGTACTTC. It encodes CASSEGLAGRQETQYF. This sequence joins TRBV2 and TRBJ2-5; 13 bases map to TRBD2. CDR3 size: 16 residues. Germline V gene sequence: CDR1 SNHLY, CDR2 FYNNEI. The junction had 3 bases not matched to a gene; V was cut back by 3 bases and J by 2 bases.

V gene TRBV7-9 combines with J gene TRBJ2-2; a weak D match, TRBD2 (5 bases). Deletions cut 3 bases from V and 2 bases from J, with 10 bases between. Germline CDR1 reads SEHNR; CDR2 reads FQNEAQ (reference sequence). The CDR3 has 15 amino acids. The CDR3 DNA follows: TGTGCCAGCAGCTTTCTGGGAGAAAACACCGGGGAGCTGTTTTTT. Translated, it gives CASSFLGENTGELFF.

The rearrangement uses TRBV27 and TRBJ1-5, with D possibly matching TRBD1 (5 bases). Germline assignment: CDR1 MNHEY and CDR2 SMNVEV (reference sequence). This CDR3 spans 11 amino acids. V was cut by 8 bases and J by 5 bases, with 7 bases left in between. The CDR3 loop is CASGRDQPQHF. In DNA, the CDR3 is TGTGCCAGCGGCAGGGATCAGCCCCAGCATTTT.

CDR3 coding DNA: TGCAGCGTTCTCGACAGCCTGAACACCGGGGAGCTGTTTTTT. Encoded protein: CSVLDSLNTGELFF. This sequence joins TRBV29-1 and TRBJ2-2; D might be TRBD1 (5 bases). Deletions cut 5 bases from V and 1 base from J, with 11 bases between. The CDR3 runs to 14 residues. Germline V CDR1 and CDR2: SQVTM, ANQGSEA.

The V call is TRBV20-1, the J call TRBJ2-7, with a tentative D call TRBD2 (5 bases). There are 14 residues in the CDR3. Germline CDR1 and CDR2: DFQATT and SNEGSKA (reference sequence). The V end was cut by 3 bases, the J end by 4 bases, with 16 bases between. The CDR3 nucleotides are TGCAGTGCTAGTGGCCAGGCGTCGGGGTACGAGCAGTACTTC. This sequence encodes CSASGQASGYEQYF.

The V and J genes are TRBV3-1 (or the pseudogene TRBV3-2) and TRBJ1-2; TRBD1 agrees at 8 bases. The CDR3 totals 15 residues. Trimming removed 3 bases from V and 0 bases from J; junction bases left unmatched: 3. Germline lookup yields CDR1 LGHDT and CDR2 YNNKEL (reference sequence). CDR3 protein: CASSHADRANYGYTF. DNA of the CDR3: TGTGCCAGCAGCCATGCGGACAGGGCTAACTATGGCTACACCTTC.

The V and J genes are TRBV5-1 and TRBJ2-6; the D gene is possibly TRBD1 (5 bases). This CDR3 comprises 16 residues. Trimming cost V 0 bases and J 0 bases, with 7 bases left between them. The germline V gene encodes CDR1 SGHRS and CDR2 YFSETQ. CDR3 coding DNA: TGCGCCAGCAGCTTGGAGGGGTACTCTGGGGCCAACGTCCTGACTTTC. It yields the protein CASSLEGYSGANVLTF.

This chain connects TRBV6-2 or TRBV6-3 to TRBJ2-7, with 9 positions matching TRBD2. CDR1 MNHEY and CDR2 SVGEGT come from the germline V gene. The trim removed 6 bases at V and 5 bases at J, leaving 5 bases unmatched. This CDR3 is 13 amino acids long. The CDR3 bases are TGTGCCAGCAGCCCCGGGACTAGCAACGAGCAGTACTTC. It encodes CASSPGTSNEQYF.

This clone was detected only once. The CDR3 protein is CSVATDYNSPLHF. The CDR3 coding sequence is TGCAGCGTTGCGACTGATTATAATTCACCCCTCCACTTT. V usage is TRBV29-1 and J usage is TRBJ1-6; D not resolved. The germline CDR1 and CDR2 sequences are SQVTM and ANQGSEA. The CDR3 contains 13 residues. Between the trimmed V and J ends, which lost 4 bases and 4 bases, there was a span of 8 bases.

This rearrangement joins TRBV18 to TRBJ2-5, with 7 bases fitting TRBD1. This CDR3 spans 15 amino acids. V trimming: 2 bases; J trimming: 5 bases; junction bases outside the gene matches: 8. Looked up from germline, CDR1 is KGHSH and CDR2 is LQKENI. The CDR3 region is CASSPSPTGYETQYF. The DNA of the CDR3 is TGTGCCAGCTCACCATCGCCGACAGGGTACGAGACCCAGTACTTC.

This chain uses TRBV5-1 with TRBJ1-2; 8 bases map to TRBD1. The germline V gene has CDR1 SGHRS and CDR2 YFSETQ. The CDR3 length is 18 residues. J lost 6 bases, V lost 2 bases, and 18 bases had no gene match. The DNA for the CDR3 is TGCGCCAGCAGCTTTATATACCCCCTTTCAGGGGGCAGAGATGGCTACACCTTC. This gives the protein CASSFIYPLSGGRDGYTF.

For the CDR3, the DNA is TGCGCCAGCAGCTTGGAAGGCAGGGGCAATCAGCCCCAGCATTTT. Its translation: CASSLEGRGNQPQHF. V is TRBV5-1 and J is TRBJ1-5, with D tentatively TRBD1 (5 bases). Germline V lookup: CDR1 SGHRS, CDR2 YFSETQ. V lost 0 bases and J lost 2, with 9 bases in between. The CDR3 is 15 residues long.

This sequence joins TRBV5-1 and TRBJ1-3; D possibly corresponds to TRBD1 (6 bases). Germline V gene sequence: CDR1 SGHRS, CDR2 YFSETQ. The V end was cut by 4 bases, the J end by 0 bases, with 14 bases between. This CDR3 comprises 16 residues. CDR3 in amino acids: CASSPGDNNSGNTIYF. DNA for the CDR3: TGCGCCAGCAGCCCTGGGGACAACAACTCTGGAAACACCATATATTTT.

The CDR3 DNA follows: TGTGCCAGCAAGAGGACTGCACCAGTCTACGAGCAGTACTTC. This gives the protein CASKRTAPVYEQYF. This chain joins TRBV28 and TRBJ2-7; D is perhaps TRBD2 (5 bases). The germline gives CDR1 MDHEN, CDR2 SYDVKM. This CDR3 has 14 residues. Trimming cost V 7 bases and J 3 bases, with 16 bases left between them. Full variable domain (missing parts from reference TRBV28 and TRBJ2-7): DVKVTQSSRYLVKRTGEKVFLECVQDMDHENMFWYRQDPGLGLRLIYFSYDVKMKEKGDIPEGYSVSREKKERFSLILESASTNQTSMYLCASKRTAPVYEQYFGPGTRLTVT.

The chain joins TRBV7-9 to TRBJ1-3, with no clear D. The CDR3 covers 12 residues. Germline-derived CDR1 and CDR2 are SEHNR and FQNEAQ (reference sequence). V was cut by 6 bases and J by 3 bases, with 6 bases left in between. The CDR3 sequence: CASRGSGNTIYF. DNA of the CDR3: TGTGCCAGCAGGGGGAGTGGAAACACCATATATTTT. Full variable domain (missing parts from reference TRBV7-9 and TRBJ1-3): DTGVSQNPRHKITKRGQNVTFRCDPISEHNRLYWYRQTLGQGPEFLTYFQNEAQLEKSRLLSDRFSAERPKGSFSTLEIQRTEQGDSAMYLCASRGSGNTIYFGEGSWLTVV.

The CDR3 loop is CASSPQSGGTYNEQFF. CDR3 coding DNA: TGTGCCAGCTCACCTCAAAGCGGGGGAACCTACAATGAGCAGTTCTTC. The V gene is TRBV18, the J gene TRBJ2-1; TRBD2 matches 8 bases. With 3 bases clipped from V and 2 bases from J, the junction kept 6 bases outside the gene matches. Germline V lookup: CDR1 KGHSH, CDR2 LQKENI. This CDR3 is built from 16 residues.